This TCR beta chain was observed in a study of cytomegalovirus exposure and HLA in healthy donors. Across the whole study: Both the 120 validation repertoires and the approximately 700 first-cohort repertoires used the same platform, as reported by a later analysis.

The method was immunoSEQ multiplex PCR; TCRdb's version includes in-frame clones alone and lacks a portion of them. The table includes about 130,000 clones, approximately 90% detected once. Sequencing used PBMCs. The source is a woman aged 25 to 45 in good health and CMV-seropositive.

The CDR3 protein is CASSPGGGFYGYTF. The DNA for the CDR3 is TGTGCCAGCAGTCCGGGAGGGGGTTTCTATGGCTACACCTTC. The chain links TRBV25-1 to TRBJ1-2; a possible D gene is TRBD1 (6 bases). V was clipped by 5 bases and J by 4 bases, with 14 bases between them. CDR1 is MGHDK, CDR2 SYGVNS, per germline. The CDR3 contains 14 residues.